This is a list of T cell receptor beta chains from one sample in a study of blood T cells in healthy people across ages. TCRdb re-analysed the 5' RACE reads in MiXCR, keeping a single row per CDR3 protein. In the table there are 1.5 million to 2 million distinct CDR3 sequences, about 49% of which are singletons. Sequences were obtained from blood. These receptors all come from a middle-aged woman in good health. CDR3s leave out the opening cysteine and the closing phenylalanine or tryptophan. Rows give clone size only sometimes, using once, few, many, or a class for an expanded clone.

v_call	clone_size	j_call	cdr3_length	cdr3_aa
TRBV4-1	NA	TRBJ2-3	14	ASSHPTSASTDTQY
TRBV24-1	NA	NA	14	ATSSGGQANSETQY
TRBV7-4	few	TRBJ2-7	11	ASSADRAHEQY
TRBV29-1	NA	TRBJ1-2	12	SVMAGQGSCGYT
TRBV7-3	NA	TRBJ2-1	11	ASSLGGVTEQF
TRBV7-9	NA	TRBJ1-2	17	ATPFGLEIGFTGSRGYT
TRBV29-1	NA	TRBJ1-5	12	SVASDSSYQPQH
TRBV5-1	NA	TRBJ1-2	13	ASSLRRQDNCGYT
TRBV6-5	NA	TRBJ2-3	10	ASSHTPDTQY
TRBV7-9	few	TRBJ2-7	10	ASSEAGQGMY
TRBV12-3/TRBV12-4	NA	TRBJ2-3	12	ASRATGTTDMQY